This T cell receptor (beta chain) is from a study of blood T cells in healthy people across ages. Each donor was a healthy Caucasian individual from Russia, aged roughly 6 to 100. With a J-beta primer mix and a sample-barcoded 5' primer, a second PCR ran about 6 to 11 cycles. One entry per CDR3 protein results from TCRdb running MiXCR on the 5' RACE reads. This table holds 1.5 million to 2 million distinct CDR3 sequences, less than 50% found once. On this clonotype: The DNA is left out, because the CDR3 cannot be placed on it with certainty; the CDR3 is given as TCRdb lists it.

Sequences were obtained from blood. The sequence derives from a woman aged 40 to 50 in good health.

This CDR3 is CTSVGDTDTQYF. This sequence joins TRBV12-5 and TRBJ2-3; TRBD2, the D gene given by the table, was not confirmed from the DNA. Germline V gene lookup returns CDR1 LGHNT and CDR2 FRNRAP. Both ends counted, the CDR3 spans 12 residues.